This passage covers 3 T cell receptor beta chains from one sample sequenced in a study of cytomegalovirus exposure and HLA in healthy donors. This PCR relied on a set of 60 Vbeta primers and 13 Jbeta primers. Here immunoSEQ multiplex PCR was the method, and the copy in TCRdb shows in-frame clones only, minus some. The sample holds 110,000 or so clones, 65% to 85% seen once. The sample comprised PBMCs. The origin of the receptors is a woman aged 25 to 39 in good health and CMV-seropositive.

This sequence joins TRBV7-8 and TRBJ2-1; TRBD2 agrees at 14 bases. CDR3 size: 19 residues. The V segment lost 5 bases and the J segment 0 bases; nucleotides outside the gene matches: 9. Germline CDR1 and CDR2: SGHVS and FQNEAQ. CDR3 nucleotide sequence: TGTGCCAGCAGCCCCGGACTAGCGGGGGGACCGAGCTCCTACAATGAGCAGTTCTTC. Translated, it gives CASSPGLAGGPSSYNEQFF.

CDR3 DNA sequence: TGTGCCAGCAGTGAATCCCTGAGAGGGAACACTGAAGCTTTCTTT. It codes for CASSESLRGNTEAFF. The V and J genes are TRBV25-1 and TRBJ1-1; D gene ambiguous. Trimming removed 1 base at V and 1 base at J, with 10 bases between. There are 15 residues in the CDR3. CDR1 and CDR2 (germline): MGHDK, SYGVNS.

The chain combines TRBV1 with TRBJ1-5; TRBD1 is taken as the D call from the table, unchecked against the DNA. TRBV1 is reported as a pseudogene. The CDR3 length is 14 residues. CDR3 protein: CTSNQDRGSQPQHF. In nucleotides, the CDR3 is TGCACCAGCAACCAAGACAGGGGAAGTCAGCCCCAGCATTTT.